This T cell receptor beta chain was captured by sequencing in a study of low-dose radiotherapy and immunotherapy resistance in tumors. This clonotype showed up many times. Time point specified: after trial treatment. Treatment given: LDRT plus nivolumab, ipilimumab, low-dose cyclophosphamide and aspirin (RACIN trial). Eligibility was restricted to patients presenting with advanced solid tumors that lacked tumor-infiltrating lymphocytes. Gene-specific TRAV and TRBV primers were used for first-strand cDNA, covering alpha and beta chains. Both a constant-region primer and a V-primer adapter served to amplify TCRs across 20 to 25 PCR cycles. TCRdb independently ran MiXCR on the reads; one entry per CDR3 protein. The table lists tens of thousands of distinct CDR3 sequences, around 20% of them singletons. The length of the CDR3 is 15 residues. The V end was cut by 5 bases, the J end by 9 bases, with 20 bases between. Looked up from germline, CDR1 is MNHNY and CDR2 is SVGAGI (reference sequence).

This chain links TRBV6-6 with TRBJ2-1; D may be TRBD2 (5 bases). The source was PBMCs, collected after low-dose radiotherapy plus immunotherapy. The clonotype was recovered from a female donor with ovarian cancer. As DNA, the CDR3 is TGTGCCAGCAGTCCCCTAGCCCCCGGAGTTAGTGAGCAGTTCTTC. This encodes CASSPLAPGVSEQFF.